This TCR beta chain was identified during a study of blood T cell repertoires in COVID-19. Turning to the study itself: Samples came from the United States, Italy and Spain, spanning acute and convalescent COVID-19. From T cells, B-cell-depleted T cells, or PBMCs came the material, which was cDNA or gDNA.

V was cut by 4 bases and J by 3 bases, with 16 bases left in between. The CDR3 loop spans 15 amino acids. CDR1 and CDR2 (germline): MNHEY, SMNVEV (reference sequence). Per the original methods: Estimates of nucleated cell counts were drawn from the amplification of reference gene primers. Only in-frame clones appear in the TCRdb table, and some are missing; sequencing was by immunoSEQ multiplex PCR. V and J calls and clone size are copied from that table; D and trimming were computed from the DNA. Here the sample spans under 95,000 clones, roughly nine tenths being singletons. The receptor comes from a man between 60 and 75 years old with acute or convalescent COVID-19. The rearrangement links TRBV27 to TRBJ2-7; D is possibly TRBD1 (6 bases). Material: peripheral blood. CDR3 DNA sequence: TGTGCCAGCAGTTACAGTTTCGACAGGAGCTACGAGCAGTACTTC. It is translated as CASSYSFDRSYEQYF.